The 3 T cell receptor beta chains presented below share a single source sample, sequenced in a study of T cells after yellow fever vaccination. From the 5' RACE reads, TCRdb called clonotypes with MiXCR, one entry per CDR3 protein. The table has around 610,000 distinct CDR3 sequences, approximately 12% seen once. Sequencing used PBMCs, obtained on the day of the yellow fever booster vaccination. These receptors all come from a man in his thirties or forties who received the YFV17D yellow fever vaccine.

This rearrangement joins TRBV10-1 to TRBJ2-1; 8 bases fit TRBD1. Trimming removed 7 bases from V and 6 bases from J; junction bases left unmatched: 5. Per germline, CDR1 WNHNN and CDR2 SYGVQD (reference sequence). The length of the CDR3 is 13 residues. Here the CDR3 DNA reads TGCGCCAGCACAAGGACAGGGAGCAATGAGCAGTTCTTC. It yields the protein CASTRTGSNEQFF.

This clonotype was picked up a small number of times. The chain couples TRBV20-1 to TRBJ2-7; either TRBD1 or TRBD2 may supply D (7 bases each). Trimming cost V 3 bases and J 2 bases, with 23 bases left between them. This CDR3 is 17 amino acids long. Germline V gene data show CDR1 as DFQATT and CDR2 as SNEGSKA (reference sequence). In DNA form, the CDR3 reads TGCAGTGCTAGTCCTAGAGGGGGCGGGGGCTCGACCTACGAGCAGTACTTC. The encoded protein is CSASPRGGGGSTYEQYF.

The chain uses TRBV20-1 and TRBJ2-1; no reliable D call. The V end lost 8 bases, the J end lost 4 bases, and 9 bases lay between the germline ends. Germline values: CDR1 DFQATT, CDR2 SNEGSKA (reference sequence). CDR3 length: 11 residues. The CDR3 loop reads CSQADYNEQFF. CDR3 DNA: TGCAGTCAGGCGGATTACAATGAGCAGTTCTTC.